The sequence of this TCR beta chain was determined in a study of blood T cells in healthy people across ages. CDR1 and CDR2 from the germline V gene are SGHDT and YYEEEE. Trimming took off 5 bases at V and 0 bases at J, with 15 bases between the two ends. The CDR3 contains 17 residues. Broader study findings: Lack of knowledge of donor CMV status possibly confounded expanded clonotype changes.

The people who gave samples were healthy Caucasians from Russia, aged about 6 to 100. The total RNA that was extracted per sample amounted to at least 5.5 micrograms. Through a sample-barcoded 5' primer and a J-beta primer mix, a second PCR was run for roughly 7 to 11 cycles. The template-switch adaptor, which had 12 random nucleotides, put a tag on each cDNA molecule. One entry per CDR3 protein results from TCRdb running MiXCR on the 5' RACE reads. The sample consists of approximately 2,000,000 distinct CDR3 sequences, about two fifths of them appearing once. Concerning this clonotype: Its target is not known.

The source is a human donor in good health. The chain recombines TRBV5-6 with TRBJ1-6, with D unresolved. The sequenced sample consisted of blood. The CDR3 region is CASRAGPPSSYNSPLHF. The CDR3 coding sequence is TGTGCCAGCAGAGCCGGGCCCCCAAGCTCCTATAATTCACCCCTCCACTTT.